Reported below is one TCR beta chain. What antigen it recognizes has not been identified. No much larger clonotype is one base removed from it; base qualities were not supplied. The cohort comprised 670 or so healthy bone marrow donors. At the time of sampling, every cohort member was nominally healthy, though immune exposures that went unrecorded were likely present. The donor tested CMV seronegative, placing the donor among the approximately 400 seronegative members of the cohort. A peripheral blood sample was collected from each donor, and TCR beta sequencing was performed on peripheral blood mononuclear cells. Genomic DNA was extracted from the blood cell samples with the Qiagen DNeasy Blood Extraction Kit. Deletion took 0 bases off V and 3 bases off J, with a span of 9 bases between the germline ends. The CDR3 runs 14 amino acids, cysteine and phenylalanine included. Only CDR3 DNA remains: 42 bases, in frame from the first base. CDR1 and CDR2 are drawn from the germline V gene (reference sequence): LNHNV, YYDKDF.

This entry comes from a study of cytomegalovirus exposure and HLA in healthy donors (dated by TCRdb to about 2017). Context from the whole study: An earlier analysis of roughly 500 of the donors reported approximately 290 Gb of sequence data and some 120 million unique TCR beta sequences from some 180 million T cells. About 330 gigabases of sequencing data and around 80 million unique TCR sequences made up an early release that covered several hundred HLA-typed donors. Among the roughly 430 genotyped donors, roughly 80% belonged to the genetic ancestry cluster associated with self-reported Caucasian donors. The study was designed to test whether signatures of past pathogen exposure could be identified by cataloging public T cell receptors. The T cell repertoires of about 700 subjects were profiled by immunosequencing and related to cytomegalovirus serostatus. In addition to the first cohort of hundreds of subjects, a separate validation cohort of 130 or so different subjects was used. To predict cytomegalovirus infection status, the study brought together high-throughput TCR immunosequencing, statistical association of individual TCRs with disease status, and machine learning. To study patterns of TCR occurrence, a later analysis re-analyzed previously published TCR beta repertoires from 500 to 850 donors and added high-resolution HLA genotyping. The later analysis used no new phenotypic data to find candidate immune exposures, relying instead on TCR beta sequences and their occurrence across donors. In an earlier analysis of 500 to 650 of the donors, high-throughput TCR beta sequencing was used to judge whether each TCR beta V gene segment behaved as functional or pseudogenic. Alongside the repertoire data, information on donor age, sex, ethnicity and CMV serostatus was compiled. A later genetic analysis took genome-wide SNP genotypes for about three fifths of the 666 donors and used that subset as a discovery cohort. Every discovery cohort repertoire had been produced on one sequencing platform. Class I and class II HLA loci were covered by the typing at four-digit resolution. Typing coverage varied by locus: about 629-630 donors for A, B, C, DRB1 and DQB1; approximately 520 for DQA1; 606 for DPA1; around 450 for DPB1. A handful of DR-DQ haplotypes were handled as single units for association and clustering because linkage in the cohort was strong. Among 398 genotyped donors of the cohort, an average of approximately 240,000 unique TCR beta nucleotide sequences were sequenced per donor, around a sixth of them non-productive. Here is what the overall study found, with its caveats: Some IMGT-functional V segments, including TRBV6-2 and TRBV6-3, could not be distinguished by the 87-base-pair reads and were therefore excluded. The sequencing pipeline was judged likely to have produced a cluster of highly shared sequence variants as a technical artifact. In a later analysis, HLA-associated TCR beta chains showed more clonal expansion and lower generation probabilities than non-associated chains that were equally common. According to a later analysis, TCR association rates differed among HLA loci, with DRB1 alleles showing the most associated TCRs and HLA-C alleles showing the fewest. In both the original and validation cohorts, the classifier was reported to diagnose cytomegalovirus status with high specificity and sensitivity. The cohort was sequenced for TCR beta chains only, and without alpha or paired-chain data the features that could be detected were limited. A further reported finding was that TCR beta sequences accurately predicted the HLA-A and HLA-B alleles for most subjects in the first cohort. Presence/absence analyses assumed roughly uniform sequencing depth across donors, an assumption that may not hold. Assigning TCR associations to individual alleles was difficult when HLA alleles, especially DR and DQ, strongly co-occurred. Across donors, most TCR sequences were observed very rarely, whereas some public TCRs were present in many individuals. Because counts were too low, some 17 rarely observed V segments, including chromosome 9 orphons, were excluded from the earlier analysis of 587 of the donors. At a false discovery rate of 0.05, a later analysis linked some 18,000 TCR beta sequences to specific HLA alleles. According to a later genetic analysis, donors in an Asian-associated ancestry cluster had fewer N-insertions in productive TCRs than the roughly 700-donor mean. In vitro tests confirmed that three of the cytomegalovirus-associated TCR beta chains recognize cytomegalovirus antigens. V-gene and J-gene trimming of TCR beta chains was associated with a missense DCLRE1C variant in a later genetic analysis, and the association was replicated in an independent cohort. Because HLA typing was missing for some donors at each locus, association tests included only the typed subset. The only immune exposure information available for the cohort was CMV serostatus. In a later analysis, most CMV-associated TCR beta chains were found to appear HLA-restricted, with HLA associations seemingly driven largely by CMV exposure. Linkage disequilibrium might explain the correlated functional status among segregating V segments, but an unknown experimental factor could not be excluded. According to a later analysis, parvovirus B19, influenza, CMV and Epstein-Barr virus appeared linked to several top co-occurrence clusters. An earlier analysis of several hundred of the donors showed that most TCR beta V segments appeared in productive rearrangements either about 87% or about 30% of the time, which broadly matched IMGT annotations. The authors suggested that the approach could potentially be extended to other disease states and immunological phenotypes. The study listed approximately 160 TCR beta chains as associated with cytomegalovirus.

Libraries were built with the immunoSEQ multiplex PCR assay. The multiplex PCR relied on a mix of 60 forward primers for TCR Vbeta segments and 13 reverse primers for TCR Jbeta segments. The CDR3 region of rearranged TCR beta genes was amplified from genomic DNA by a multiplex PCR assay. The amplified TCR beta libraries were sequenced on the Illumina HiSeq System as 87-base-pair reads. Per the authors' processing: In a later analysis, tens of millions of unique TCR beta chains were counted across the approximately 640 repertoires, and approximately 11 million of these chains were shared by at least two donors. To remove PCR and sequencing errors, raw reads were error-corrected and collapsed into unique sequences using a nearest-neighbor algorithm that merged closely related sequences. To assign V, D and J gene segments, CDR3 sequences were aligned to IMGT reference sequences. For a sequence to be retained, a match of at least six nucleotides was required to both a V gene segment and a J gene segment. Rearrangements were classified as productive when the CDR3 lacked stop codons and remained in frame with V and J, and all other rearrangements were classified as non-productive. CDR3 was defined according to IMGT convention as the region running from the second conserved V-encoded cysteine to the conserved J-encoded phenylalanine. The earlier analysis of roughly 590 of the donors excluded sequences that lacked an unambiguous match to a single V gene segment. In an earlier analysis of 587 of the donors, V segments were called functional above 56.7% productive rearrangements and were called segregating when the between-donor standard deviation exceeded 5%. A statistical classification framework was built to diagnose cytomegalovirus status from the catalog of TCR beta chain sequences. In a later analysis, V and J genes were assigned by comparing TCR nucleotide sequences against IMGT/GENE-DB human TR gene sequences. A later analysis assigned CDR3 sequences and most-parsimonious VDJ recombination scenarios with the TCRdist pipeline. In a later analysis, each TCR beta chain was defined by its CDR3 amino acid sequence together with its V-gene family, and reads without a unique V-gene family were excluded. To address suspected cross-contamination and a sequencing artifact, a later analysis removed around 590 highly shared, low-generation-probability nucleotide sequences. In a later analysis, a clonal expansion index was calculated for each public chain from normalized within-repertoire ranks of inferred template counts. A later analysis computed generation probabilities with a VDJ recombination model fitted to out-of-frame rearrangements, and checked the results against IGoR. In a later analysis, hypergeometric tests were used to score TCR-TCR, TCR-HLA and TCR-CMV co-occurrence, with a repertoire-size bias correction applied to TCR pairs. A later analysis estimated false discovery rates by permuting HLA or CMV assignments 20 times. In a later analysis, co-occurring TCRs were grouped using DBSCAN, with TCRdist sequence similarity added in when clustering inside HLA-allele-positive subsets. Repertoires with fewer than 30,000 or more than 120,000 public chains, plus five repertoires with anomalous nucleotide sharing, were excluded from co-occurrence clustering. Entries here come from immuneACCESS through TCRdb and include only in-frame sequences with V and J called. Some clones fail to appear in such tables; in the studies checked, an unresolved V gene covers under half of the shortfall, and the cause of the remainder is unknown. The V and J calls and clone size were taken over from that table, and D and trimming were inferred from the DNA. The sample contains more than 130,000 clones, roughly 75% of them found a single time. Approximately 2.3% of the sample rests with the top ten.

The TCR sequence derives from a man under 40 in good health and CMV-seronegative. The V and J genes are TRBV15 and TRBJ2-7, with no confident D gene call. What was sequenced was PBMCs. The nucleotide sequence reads TGTGCCACCAGCAGAGATGCAGGTTTCTACGAGCAGTACTTC. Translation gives CATSRDAGFYEQYF. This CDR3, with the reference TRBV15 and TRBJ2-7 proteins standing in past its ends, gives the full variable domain DAMVIQNPRYQVTQFGKPVTLSCSQTLNHNVMYWYQQKSSQAPKLLFHYYDKDFNNEADTPDNFQSRRPNTSFCFLDIRSPGLGDTAMYLCATSRDAGFYEQYFGPGTRLTVT.